This T cell receptor beta chain derives from a study of blood T cell repertoires in COVID-19. For the study at large: Samples taken during acute and convalescent COVID-19 were collected in the United States, Italy and Spain. T cells, B-cell-depleted T cells, or PBMCs supplied cDNA or gDNA.

The CDR3 has 15 amino acids. CDR1 and CDR2 from the germline V gene are KGHDR and SFDVKD. Trimming took off 4 bases at V and 6 bases at J, with 14 bases between the two ends. Original processing notes: Reference gene primer amplification gave nucleated cell count estimates. The method was immunoSEQ multiplex PCR; TCRdb's version includes in-frame clones alone and lacks a portion of them. V and J calls and clone size are given by that table; D and trimming were obtained from the DNA. The data show about 140,000 clones, with about 80% seen just once and approximately 4% held by the top ten. The J gene is TRBJ1-4, the V gene TRBV24-1; D unresolved. The source material was peripheral blood. This receptor was obtained from an older woman with acute or convalescent COVID-19. CDR3: CATSDPERGDEKLFF. DNA for the CDR3: TGTGCCACCAGTGACCCGGAGAGAGGCGATGAAAAACTGTTTTTT.